Each of the 18 T cell receptor beta chains below was sequenced from the same sample in a study of T cell responses to AZD1222 COVID-19 vaccine (dated by TCRdb to the early 2020s). The time point label, read with the paper, signifies: about 28 days (+/-7) after the second vaccine dose. The library was made by the immunoSEQ multiplex PCR assay. Sourced from immuneACCESS, this table was stored by TCRdb with only in-frame sequences that have V and J called. A share of the clones is absent; for the studies checked, an unresolved V gene accounts for under half, and the remainder has no known explanation. The sample records tens of thousands of clones, roughly nine tenths of which are singletons. The ten most abundant clones make up about 9.3% of the sample. Sequencing used peripheral blood, obtained 28 days after the second AZD1222 dose. The origin of the receptors is an adult who received the AZD1222 COVID-19 vaccine.

This chain uses TRBV2 with TRBJ1-2, with D tentatively TRBD1 (5 bases). V was cut by 5 bases and J by 5 bases, with 6 bases left in between. Germline CDR1 and CDR2: SNHLY and FYNNEI. CDR3 size: 11 residues. DNA for the CDR3: TGTGCCAGCAGTAGGGGTTATGGCTACACCTTC. Protein: CASSRGYGYTF.

V and J are TRBV15 and TRBJ2-5; TRBD1 aligns across 7 bases. Trimming removed 4 bases from V and 4 bases from J; junction bases left unmatched: 12. This CDR3 comprises 16 residues. Per germline, CDR1 LNHNV and CDR2 YYDKDF (reference sequence). The CDR3 sequence is CATSTLTGTERETQYF. In DNA, the CDR3 is TGTGCCACCAGCACCCTGACCGGGACAGAGAGAGAGACCCAGTACTTC.

This clone came up a few times. J is TRBJ2-1 and V is TRBV11-3; 10 bases align to TRBD2. V shed 5 bases, J shed 7 bases, and the junction held 5 bases outside the gene matches. Germline V CDR1 and CDR2: SGHNT, YENEEA. The CDR3 extends over 14 amino acids. CDR3 in amino acids: CASSAGLAINEQFF. The DNA for the CDR3 is TGTGCCAGCAGCGCGGGACTAGCGATAAATGAGCAGTTCTTC.

The chain is built from TRBV5-1 and TRBJ1-1, with D perhaps TRBD1 (6 bases). The ends were cut back, 3 bases at V and 0 bases at J, with 18 bases in the middle. CDR1 is SGHRS, CDR2 YFSETQ, per germline. The CDR3 consists of 17 residues. This CDR3 reads CASSSGAFGVMNTEAFF. In DNA form, the CDR3 reads TGCGCCAGCAGCTCGGGGGCATTTGGGGTAATGAACACTGAAGCTTTCTTT.

The chain combines TRBV7-8 with TRBJ1-1, with TRBD1 matching 7 bases. Germline-derived CDR1 and CDR2 are SGHVS and FQNEAQ. This CDR3 has 13 residues. V shed 5 bases and J 3 bases; nucleotides not matched to a gene: 3. The CDR3 bases are TGTGCCAGCAGCCGCACAGGGGACACTGAAGCTTTCTTT. Translated, it gives CASSRTGDTEAFF.

The rearrangement links TRBV11-3 to TRBJ2-2, with TRBD2 matching over 8 bases. V trimming: 0 bases; J trimming: 4 bases; junction bases outside the gene matches: 7. CDR3 size: 17 residues. CDR1 and CDR2 (germline): SGHNT, YENEEA. CDR3 nucleotides: TGTGCCAGCAGCTTAGATTTGAGCGGGAGTAGCACCGGGGAGCTGTTTTTT. Its translation: CASSLDLSGSSTGELFF.

This chain links TRBV27 with TRBJ1-4; D might be TRBD1 (5 bases). V was cut by 3 bases and J by 5 bases, with 22 bases left in between. This CDR3 is built from 18 residues. Germline V lookup: CDR1 MNHEY, CDR2 SMNVEV (reference sequence). The DNA for the CDR3 is TGTGCCAGCAGTTTTTTGGGCCTGCCCGACAGTCAGAATGAAAAACTGTTTTTT. Amino acid sequence: CASSFLGLPDSQNEKLFF.

The table lists this clone with a count of one. The rearrangement links TRBV28 to TRBJ1-6; a weak D match, TRBD1 (5 bases). V lost 11 bases, J lost 5 bases, and 13 bases lay in between. The CDR3 extends over 13 amino acids. CDR1 MDHEN and CDR2 SYDVKM come from the germline V gene. The CDR3 nucleotides are TGTGCCGCCCGGGACGTGCATAATTCACCCCTCCACTTT. Encoded protein: CAARDVHNSPLHF. Full variable domain (outside the CDR3, taken from reference TRBV28 and TRBJ1-6): DVKVTQSSRYLVKRTGEKVFLECVQDMDHENMFWYRQDPGLGLRLIYFSYDVKMKEKGDIPEGYSVSREKKERFSLILESASTNQTSMYLCAARDVHNSPLHFGNGTRLTVT.

The chain combines TRBV30 with TRBJ1-4; D unresolved. V was shortened by 3 bases and J by 0 bases, with 11 bases between the two germline ends. This CDR3 comprises 15 residues. The germline CDR1 and CDR2 sequences are GTSNPN and SVGIG (reference sequence). The CDR3 loop reads CAWSMGAATNEKLFF. The CDR3 DNA is TGTGCCTGGAGCATGGGAGCAGCAACTAATGAAAAACTGTTTTTT.

V usage is TRBV18 and J usage is TRBJ2-2; 7 nucleotides align to TRBD1. The CDR3 loop spans 15 amino acids. From germline, CDR1 is KGHSH and CDR2 LQKENI. J was trimmed by 4 bases and V by 0 bases; bases with no gene match: 2. DNA of the CDR3: TGTGCCAGCTCACCACCGAGACAGGGCACCGGGGAGCTGTTTTTT. Its protein product is CASSPPRQGTGELFF.

The chain links TRBV6-5 to TRBJ1-1; D is perhaps TRBD1 (5 bases). This CDR3 has 11 amino acids. CDR1 MNHEY and CDR2 SVGAGI come from the germline V gene. V lost 7 bases and J 6 bases, leaving 9 bases between the germline ends. The CDR3 loop reads CASNQGPEAFF. Here the CDR3 DNA reads TGTGCCAGCAACCAGGGTCCTGAAGCTTTCTTT.

This chain uses TRBV6-6 with TRBJ2-2, with a weak D call TRBD1 (6 bases). CDR1 and CDR2 from the germline V gene are MNHNY and SVGAGI (reference sequence). This CDR3 spans 15 amino acids. V shed 6 bases and J shed 5 bases, with 16 bases lying between them. This CDR3 is CASRTQGGRTGELFF. As DNA, the CDR3 is TGTGCCAGCAGAACCCAAGGGGGTCGGACCGGGGAGCTGTTTTTT.

The CDR3, as DNA: TGTGCCAGCAGCTTAGGGGGGCAGGAAAAACTGTTTTTT. As protein: CASSLGGQEKLFF. This chain connects TRBV11-2 to TRBJ1-4, with a tentative D call TRBD1 (6 bases). This CDR3 is built from 13 residues. The V gene lost 1 base and the J gene lost 8 bases, with 8 bases spanning the gap. Per the germline V gene, CDR1 is SGHAT and CDR2 is FQNNGV.

The gene calls are TRBV5-1 and TRBJ2-5, with 8 bases aligning to TRBD2. The V and J ends lost 3 bases and 1 base, in that order; junction bases with no gene match: 2. This CDR3 has 14 residues. The V gene's germline CDR1 is SGHRS and CDR2 YFSETQ. Here the CDR3 DNA reads TGCGCCAGCAGCTCACTAGCGGCCCAAGAGACCCAGTACTTC. Translating gives CASSSLAAQETQYF.

The chain is built from TRBV19 and TRBJ1-6; 8 bases line up with TRBD1. The V gene's germline CDR1 is LNHDA and CDR2 SQIVND (reference sequence). The CDR3 has 15 residues. V lost 5 bases, J lost 6 bases, and 6 bases stayed unmatched. CDR3 DNA: TGTGCCAGTAGTGTGACAGGGGCAGGTAATTCACCCCTCCACTTT. Translating gives CASSVTGAGNSPLHF.

The rearrangement uses TRBV19 and TRBJ1-1; D ambiguous. Germline V CDR1 and CDR2: LNHDA, SQIVND (reference sequence). This CDR3 has 13 residues. The V and J ends lost 3 bases and 5 bases respectively, with 10 bases between them. The chain's CDR3 is CASSIGLVTEAFF. The CDR3 coding sequence is TGTGCCAGTAGTATTGGACTGGTAACTGAAGCTTTCTTT. Full variable domain (rest looked up from reference TRBV19 and TRBJ1-1): DGGITQSPKYLFRKEGQNVTLSCEQNLNHDAMYWYRQDPGQGLRLIYYSQIVNDFQKGDIAEGYSVSREKKESFPLTVTSAQKNPTAFYLCASSIGLVTEAFFGQGTRLTVV.

The chain combines TRBV5-6 with TRBJ1-2; no definite D call. Trimming stripped 2 bases from V and 0 bases from J, with 8 bases between. The CDR3 consists of 14 residues. Germline V lookup: CDR1 SGHDT, CDR2 YYEEEE. The CDR3 region has the DNA TGTGCCAGCAGCTTTTCAGGATCTAACTATGGCTACACCTTC. This sequence encodes CASSFSGSNYGYTF. The full variable domain, its missing parts supplied by reference TRBV5-6 and TRBJ1-2, is DAGVTQSPTHLIKTRGQQVTLRCSPKSGHDTVSWYQQALGQGPQFIFQYYEEEERQRGNFPDRFSGHQFPNYSSELNVNALLLGDSALYLCASSFSGSNYGYTFGSGTRLTVV.

V and J are TRBV19 and TRBJ2-7, with TRBD2 identical over 7 bases. V shed 6 bases, J shed 4 bases, and the junction held 12 bases outside the gene matches. The germline gives CDR1 LNHDA, CDR2 SQIVND (reference sequence). This CDR3 is 15 amino acids long. CDR3 in DNA: TGTGCCAGTAGGCCCCGGGGGGACGAAAGGTACGAGCAGTACTTC. It yields the protein CASRPRGDERYEQYF.